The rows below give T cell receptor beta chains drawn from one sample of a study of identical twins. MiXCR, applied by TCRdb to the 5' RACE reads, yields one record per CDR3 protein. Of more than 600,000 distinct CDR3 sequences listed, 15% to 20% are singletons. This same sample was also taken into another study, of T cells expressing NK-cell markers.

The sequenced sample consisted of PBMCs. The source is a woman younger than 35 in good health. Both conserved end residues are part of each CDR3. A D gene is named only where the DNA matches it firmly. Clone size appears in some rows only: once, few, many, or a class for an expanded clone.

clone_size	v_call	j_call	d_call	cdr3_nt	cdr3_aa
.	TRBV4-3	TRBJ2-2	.	TGCGCCAGCAGCCAAGATTGGGGGTTGAACACCGGGGAGCTGTTTTTT	CASSQDWGLNTGELFF
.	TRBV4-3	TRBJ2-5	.	TGCGCCAGCAGCCAAGCCCGGGGATTAGGAGAGACCCAGTACTTC	CASSQARGLGETQYF
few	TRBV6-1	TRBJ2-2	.	TGTGCCAGTTGGAGACTCGGGACGGTGCCTTTCGGGGAGCTGTTTTTT	CASWRLGTVPFGELFF
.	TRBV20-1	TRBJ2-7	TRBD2	TGCAGTGCGGGCGGGAGGGTCTACGAGCAGTACTTC	CSAGGRVYEQYF
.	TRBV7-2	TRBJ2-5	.	TGTGCCAGCAGCTTAGCTGCGACCCAGTACTTC	CASSLAATQYF
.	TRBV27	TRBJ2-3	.	TGTGCCAGCAGTTTCTGGACGGACAGAAGGGGAGATACGCAGTATTTT	CASSFWTDRRGDTQYF
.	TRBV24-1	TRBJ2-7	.	TGTGCCACCCCTATCCCCGCGGGGGAGCAGTACTTC	CATPIPAGEQYF
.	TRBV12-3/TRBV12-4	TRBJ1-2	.	TGTGCCAGCAGTGGCTTGGCCTCACACAACTATGGCTACACCTTC	CASSGLASHNYGYTF
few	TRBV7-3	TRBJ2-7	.	TGTGCCAGCAGATTAGAACCTAGAAGAAACTACGAGCAGTACTTC	CASRLEPRRNYEQYF
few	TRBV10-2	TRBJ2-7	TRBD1	TGCGCCAGCGGACAGGGTGGGGAGCAGTACTTC	CASGQGGEQYF
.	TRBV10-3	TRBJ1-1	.	TGTGCCATCAGTAGAGGGGGTACTGAAGCTTTCTTT	CAISRGGTEAFF
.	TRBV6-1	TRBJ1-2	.	TGTGCCAGCAGTGACCCACCGACAGAACTCTATGGCTACACCTTC	CASSDPPTELYGYTF
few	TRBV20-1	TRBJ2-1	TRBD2	TGCAGTGGACTAGCGGTCAGCTACAATGAGCAGTTCTTC	CSGLAVSYNEQFF
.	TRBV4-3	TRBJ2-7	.	TGCGCCAGCAGCCAAGAGTCAGGGCCGGGCGAGCAGTACTTC	CASSQESGPGEQYF
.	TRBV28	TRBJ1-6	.	TGTGCCAGCAGCCCTCAGAGCGGCAATTCACCCCTCCACTTT	CASSPQSGNSPLHF
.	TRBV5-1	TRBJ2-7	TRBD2	TGCGCCAGCAGCAACACGGGGGGCTCCTACGAGCAGTACTTC	CASSNTGGSYEQYF
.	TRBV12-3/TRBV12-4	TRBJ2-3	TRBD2	TGTGCCAGCAGTTTCTCCTCACTAGCGGGACGCACAGATACGCAGTATTTT	CASSFSSLAGRTDTQYF
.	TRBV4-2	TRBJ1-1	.	TGTGCCAGCAGCCGGCCGAACACTGAAGCTTTCTTT	CASSRPNTEAFF
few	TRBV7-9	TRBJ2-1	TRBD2	TGTGCCAGCACCATGACAACAGGGACTAGCGAAGGAAATGAGCAGTTCTTC	CASTMTTGTSEGNEQFF
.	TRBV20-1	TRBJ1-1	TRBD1	TGCAGTGGCCGTGCGAGACAGGGGCAGACTGAAGCTTTCTTT	CSGRARQGQTEAFF
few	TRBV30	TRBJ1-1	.	TGTGCCTGGAGCGTGAACACTGAAGCTTTCTTT	CAWSVNTEAFF
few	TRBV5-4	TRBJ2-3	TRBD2	TGTGCCAGCAGCTTGAAAAGCGGGAGTAGCACAGATACGCAGTATTTT	CASSLKSGSSTDTQYF
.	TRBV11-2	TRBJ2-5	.	TGTGCCAGCAGCCCTCTTCGGAGCGACCAAGAGACCCAGTACTTC	CASSPLRSDQETQYF
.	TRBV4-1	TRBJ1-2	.	TGCGCCAGCAGCCAAGATACGAGGGACCGGTTCTATGGCTACACCTTC	CASSQDTRDRFYGYTF
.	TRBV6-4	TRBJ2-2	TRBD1	TGTGCCAGCAGAGCGGACAGGGCAAATATCGGGGAGCTGTTTTTT	CASRADRANIGELFF
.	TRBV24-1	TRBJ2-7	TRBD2	TGTGCCACCAGTGAGGGCGGGAGGTCCCACGAGCAGTACTTC	CATSEGGRSHEQYF
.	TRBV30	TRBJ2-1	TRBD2	TGTGCCTGGACATTTGGGACTAAAAACTACAATGAGCAGTTCTTC	CAWTFGTKNYNEQFF
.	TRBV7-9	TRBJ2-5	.	TGTGCCAGCAGCTCCGTTGGACCCGAGACCCAGTACTTC	CASSSVGPETQYF
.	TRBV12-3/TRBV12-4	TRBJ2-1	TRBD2	TGTGCCAGCAACCTAGCGGGAGGTTTTGAGCAGTTCTTC	CASNLAGGFEQFF
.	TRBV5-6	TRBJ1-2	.	TGTGCCAGCAGCCCTGGACAGTACGACTACACCTTC	CASSPGQYDYTF
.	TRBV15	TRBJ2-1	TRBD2	TGTGCCACCAGCAGAGATCGGGGGGACGGATACAATGAGCAGTTCTTC	CATSRDRGDGYNEQFF
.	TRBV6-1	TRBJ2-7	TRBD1	TGTGCCAGCAGCCTCGCCGGGACAGGGGGATTCCAGCAGTACTTC	CASSLAGTGGFQQYF
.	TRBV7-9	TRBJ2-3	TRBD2	TGTGCCAGCAGCGTCGGACTAGCGGGAGGGGGCAGTACGCAGTATTTT	CASSVGLAGGGSTQYF
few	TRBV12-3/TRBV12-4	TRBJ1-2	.	TGTGCCAGCAGGGAGACGGGTTTAGCTAACTATGGCTACACCTTC	CASRETGLANYGYTF
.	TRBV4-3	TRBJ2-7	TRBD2	TGCGCCAGCAGCCAAGGGGTACTAGCGGGAGGCTACGAGCAGTACTTC	CASSQGVLAGGYEQYF
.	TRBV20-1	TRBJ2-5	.	TGCAGTGCTAGCCGTGTCGTGGGCGAGACCCAGTACTTC	CSASRVVGETQYF
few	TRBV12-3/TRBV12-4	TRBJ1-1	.	TGTGCCAGCAGCCTGGGACCCTTGGAAAATGAAGCTTTCTTT	CASSLGPLENEAFF